The clone carrying this T cell receptor beta chain has only a few counts. This record belongs to a study of shared T cell receptors in the human thymus. Deletions cut 10 bases from V and 8 bases from J, with 14 bases between. CDR3 length: 12 residues. The germline V gene has CDR1 MNHEY and CDR2 SVGAGI. Assay used: immunoSEQ multiplex PCR; TCRdb lists only in-frame clones, some missing. Here the sample spans hundreds of thousands of clones, about 84% being singletons. A further study also used this sample, focusing on human thymus T cells. Per that study: Corrective heart surgery yielded the resections from which the thymus tissue came.

J is TRBJ1-4 and V is TRBV6-5; D unclear. This TCR came from a boy in the first two years of life with a congenital heart defect. Sequenced material: thymocytes. The CDR3 DNA reads as TGTGCCACCTCCAAAAGGGAGGAAAAACTGTTTTTT. Protein: CATSKREEKLFF.